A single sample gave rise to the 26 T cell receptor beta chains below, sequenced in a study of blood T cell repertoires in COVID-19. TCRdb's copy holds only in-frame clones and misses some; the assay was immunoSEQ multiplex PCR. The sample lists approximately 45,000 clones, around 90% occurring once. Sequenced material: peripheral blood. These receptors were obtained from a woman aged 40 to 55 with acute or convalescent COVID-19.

The CDR3: CSVFTGTMKYIQYF. The CDR3 region has the DNA TGCAGCGTTTTTACCGGGACAATGAAGTACATTCAGTACTTC. The chain combines TRBV29-1 with TRBJ2-4, with D possibly being TRBD1 (6 bases). Looked up from germline, CDR1 is SQVTM and CDR2 is ANQGSEA. CDR3 length: 14 amino acids. Trimming took off 5 bases at V and 8 bases at J, with 19 bases between the two ends.

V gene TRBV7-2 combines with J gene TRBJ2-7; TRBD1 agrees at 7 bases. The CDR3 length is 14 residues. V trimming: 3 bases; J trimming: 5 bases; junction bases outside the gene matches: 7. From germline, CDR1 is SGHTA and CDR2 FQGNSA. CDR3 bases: TGTGCCAGCAGCTTGTCCGGGACAGAGAACGAGCAGTACTTC. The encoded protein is CASSLSGTENEQYF.

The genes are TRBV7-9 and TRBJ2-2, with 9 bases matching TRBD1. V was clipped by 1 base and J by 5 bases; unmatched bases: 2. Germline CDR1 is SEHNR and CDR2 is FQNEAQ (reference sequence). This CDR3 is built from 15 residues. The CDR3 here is CASSLGTGVTGELFF. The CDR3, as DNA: TGTGCCAGCAGCTTAGGGACAGGGGTGACCGGGGAGCTGTTTTTT. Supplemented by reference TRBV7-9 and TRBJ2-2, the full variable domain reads DTGVSQNPRHKITKRGQNVTFRCDPISEHNRLYWYRQTLGQGPEFLTYFQNEAQLEKSRLLSDRFSAERPKGSFSTLEIQRTEQGDSAMYLCASSLGTGVTGELFFGEGSRLTVL.

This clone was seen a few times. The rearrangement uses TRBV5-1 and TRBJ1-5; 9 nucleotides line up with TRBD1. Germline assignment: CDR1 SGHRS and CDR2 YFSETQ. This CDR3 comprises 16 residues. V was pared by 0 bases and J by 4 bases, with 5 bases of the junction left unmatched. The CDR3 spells CASSLDGTGPNQPQHF. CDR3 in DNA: TGCGCCAGCAGCTTGGATGGGACAGGGCCTAATCAGCCCCAGCATTTT.

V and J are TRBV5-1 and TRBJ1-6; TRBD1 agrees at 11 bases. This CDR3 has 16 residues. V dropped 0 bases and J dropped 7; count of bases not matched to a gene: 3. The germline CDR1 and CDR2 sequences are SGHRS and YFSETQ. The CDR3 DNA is TGCGCCAGCAGCTTGGACGGGACAGGGGGGAATTCACCCCTCCACTTT. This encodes CASSLDGTGGNSPLHF.

DNA for the CDR3: TGCGCCAGCAGACCGGACAGGGGCGGCGACACTGAAGCTTTCTTT. This gives the protein CASRPDRGGDTEAFF. This chain links TRBV10-1 with TRBJ1-1; the match to TRBD1 covers 9 bases. V was pared by 6 bases and J by 3 bases, with 8 bases of the junction left unmatched. Germline CDR1 WNHNN, CDR2 SYGVQD (reference sequence). This CDR3 contains 15 residues.

The CDR3 DNA reads TGTGCCAGCTCACCACACGGGGGAGATCACAATGAGCAGTTCTTC. Translated, it gives CASSPHGGDHNEQFF. This chain links TRBV18 with TRBJ2-1; perhaps TRBD2 as D (6 bases). V was trimmed by 1 base and J by 5 bases, leaving 12 bases between them. This CDR3 comprises 15 residues. Germline CDR1 is KGHSH and CDR2 is LQKENI.

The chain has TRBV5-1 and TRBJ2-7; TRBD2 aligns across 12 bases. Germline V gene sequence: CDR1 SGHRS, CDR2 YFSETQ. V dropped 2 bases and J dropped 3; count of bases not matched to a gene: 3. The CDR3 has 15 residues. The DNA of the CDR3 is TGCGCCAGCAGCTTATCTAGCGGGAGGGGCTACGAGCAGTACTTC. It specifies CASSLSSGRGYEQYF.

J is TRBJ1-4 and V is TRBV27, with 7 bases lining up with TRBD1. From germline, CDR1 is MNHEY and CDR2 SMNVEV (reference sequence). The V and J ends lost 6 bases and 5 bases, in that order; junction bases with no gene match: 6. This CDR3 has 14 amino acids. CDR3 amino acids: CASRLTGQNEKLFF. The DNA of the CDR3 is TGTGCCAGCAGATTGACAGGGCAAAATGAAAAACTGTTTTTT. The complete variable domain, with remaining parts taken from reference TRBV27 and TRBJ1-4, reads EAQVTQNPRYLITVTGKKLTVTCSQNMNHEYMSWYRQDPGLGLRQIYYSMNVEVTDKGDVPEGYKVSRKEKRNFPLILESPSPNQTSLYFCASRLTGQNEKLFFGSGTQLSVL.

The CDR3 loop is CASSGLAGNEQFF. The CDR3 DNA follows: TGTGCCAGCAGCGGACTAGCTGGCAATGAGCAGTTCTTC. The gene calls are TRBV5-6 and TRBJ2-1, with TRBD2 matching 8 bases. Germline V gene sequence: CDR1 SGHDT, CDR2 YYEEEE. The CDR3 covers 13 residues. V lost 4 bases, J lost 6 bases, and 3 bases stayed unmatched.

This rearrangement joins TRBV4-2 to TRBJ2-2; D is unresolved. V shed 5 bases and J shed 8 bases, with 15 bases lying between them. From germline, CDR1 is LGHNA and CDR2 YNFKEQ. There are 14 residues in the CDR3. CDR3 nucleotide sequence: TGTGCCAGCAGCTATAGTCGGAGTTTGGGGGAGCTGTTTTTT. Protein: CASSYSRSLGELFF.

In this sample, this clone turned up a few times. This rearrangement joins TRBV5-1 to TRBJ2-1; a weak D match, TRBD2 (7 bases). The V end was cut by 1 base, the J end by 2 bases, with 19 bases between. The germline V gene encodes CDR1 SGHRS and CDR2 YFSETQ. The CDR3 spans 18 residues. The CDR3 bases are TGCGCCAGCAGCTTGAGGTTAGGGGGGGCCTCCCCCTACAATGAGCAGTTCTTC. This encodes CASSLRLGGASPYNEQFF.

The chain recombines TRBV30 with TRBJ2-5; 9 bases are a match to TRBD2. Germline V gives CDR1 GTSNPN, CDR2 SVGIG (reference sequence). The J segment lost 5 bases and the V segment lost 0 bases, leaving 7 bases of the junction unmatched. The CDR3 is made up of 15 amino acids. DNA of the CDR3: TGTGCCTGGAGTGTAGGCGGGGGGGCCCTGGAGACCCAGTACTTC. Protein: CAWSVGGGALETQYF.

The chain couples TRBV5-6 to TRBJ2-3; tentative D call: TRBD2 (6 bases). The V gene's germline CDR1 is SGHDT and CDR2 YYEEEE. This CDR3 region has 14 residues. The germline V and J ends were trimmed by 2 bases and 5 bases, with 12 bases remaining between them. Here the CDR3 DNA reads TGTGCCAGCAGCTTCGGGGCTAGCGAAGATACGCAGTATTTT. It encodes CASSFGASEDTQYF.

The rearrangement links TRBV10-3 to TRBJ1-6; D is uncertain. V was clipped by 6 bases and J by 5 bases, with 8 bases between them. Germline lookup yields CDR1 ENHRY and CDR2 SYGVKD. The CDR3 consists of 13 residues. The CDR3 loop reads CAIRNLDNSPLHF. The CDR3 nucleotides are TGTGCCATCAGAAATCTAGATAATTCACCCCTCCACTTT.

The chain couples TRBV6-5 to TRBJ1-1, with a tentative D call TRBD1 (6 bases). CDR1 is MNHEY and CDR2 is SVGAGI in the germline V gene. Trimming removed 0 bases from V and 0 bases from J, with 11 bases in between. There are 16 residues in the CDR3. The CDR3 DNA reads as TGTGCCAGCAGTTACTCGGGACAACCTATGAACACTGAAGCTTTCTTT. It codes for CASSYSGQPMNTEAFF.

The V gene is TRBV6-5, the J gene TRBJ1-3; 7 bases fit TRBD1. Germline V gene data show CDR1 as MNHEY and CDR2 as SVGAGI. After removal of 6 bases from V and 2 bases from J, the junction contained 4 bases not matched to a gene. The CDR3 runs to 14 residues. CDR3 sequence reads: CASSRQGTGNTIYF. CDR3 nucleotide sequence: TGTGCCAGCAGCAGACAGGGAACTGGAAACACCATATATTTT.

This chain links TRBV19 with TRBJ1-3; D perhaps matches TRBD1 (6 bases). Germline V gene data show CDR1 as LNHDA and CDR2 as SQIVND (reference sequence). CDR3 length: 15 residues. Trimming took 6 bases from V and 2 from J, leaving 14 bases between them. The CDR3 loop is CASRRQAFAGNTIYF. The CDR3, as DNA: TGTGCCAGTAGACGACAGGCCTTCGCTGGAAACACCATATATTTT.

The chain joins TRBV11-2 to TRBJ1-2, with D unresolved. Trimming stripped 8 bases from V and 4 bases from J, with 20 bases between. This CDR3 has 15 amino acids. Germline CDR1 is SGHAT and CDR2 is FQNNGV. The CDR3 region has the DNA TGTGCCAGCCGCCTTTACGGCCCGGGGTCCTATGGCTACACCTTC. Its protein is CASRLYGPGSYGYTF.

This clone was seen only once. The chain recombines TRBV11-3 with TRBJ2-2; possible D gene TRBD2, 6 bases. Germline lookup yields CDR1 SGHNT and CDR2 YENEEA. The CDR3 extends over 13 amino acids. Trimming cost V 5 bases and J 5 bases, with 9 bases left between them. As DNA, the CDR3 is TGTGCCAGCAGCCGAAGCGGGACCGGGGAGCTGTTTTTT. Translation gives CASSRSGTGELFF. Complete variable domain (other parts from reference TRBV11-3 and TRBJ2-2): EAGVVQSPRYKIIEKKQPVAFWCNPISGHNTLYWYLQNLGQGPELLIRYENEEAVDDSQLPKDRFSAERLKGVDSTLKIQPAELGDSAVYLCASSRSGTGELFFGEGSRLTVL.

The CDR3 protein is CASSLTGSGNTIYF. The CDR3 nucleotides read TGTGCCAGCAGCTTGACAGGGAGTGGAAACACCATATATTTT. The rearrangement uses TRBV5-6 and TRBJ1-3, with D tentatively TRBD1 (6 bases). Between the trimmed V and J ends, which lost 1 base and 3 bases, there was a span of 8 bases. Per the germline V gene, CDR1 is SGHDT and CDR2 is YYEEEE. The CDR3 runs to 14 residues.

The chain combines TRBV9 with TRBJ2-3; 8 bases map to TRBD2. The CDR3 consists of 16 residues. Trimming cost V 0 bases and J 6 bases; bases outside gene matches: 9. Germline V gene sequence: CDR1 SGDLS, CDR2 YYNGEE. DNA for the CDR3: TGTGCCAGCAGCGTAGATACCCGGGGGGGCCTTGATACGCAGTATTTT. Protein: CASSVDTRGGLDTQYF.

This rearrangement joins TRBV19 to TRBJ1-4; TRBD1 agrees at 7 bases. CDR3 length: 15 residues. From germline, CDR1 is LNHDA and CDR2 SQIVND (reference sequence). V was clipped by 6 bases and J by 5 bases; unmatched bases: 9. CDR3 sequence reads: CASRPPGQRNEKLFF. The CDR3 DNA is TGTGCCAGTAGGCCTCCGGGACAGCGAAATGAAAAACTGTTTTTT.

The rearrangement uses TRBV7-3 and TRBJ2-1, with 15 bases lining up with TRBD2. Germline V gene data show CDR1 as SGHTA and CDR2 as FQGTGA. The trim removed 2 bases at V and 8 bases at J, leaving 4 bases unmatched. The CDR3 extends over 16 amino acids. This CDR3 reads CASSLGTSGGFDEQFF. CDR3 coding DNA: TGTGCCAGCAGCTTAGGGACTAGCGGGGGGTTCGATGAGCAGTTCTTC.

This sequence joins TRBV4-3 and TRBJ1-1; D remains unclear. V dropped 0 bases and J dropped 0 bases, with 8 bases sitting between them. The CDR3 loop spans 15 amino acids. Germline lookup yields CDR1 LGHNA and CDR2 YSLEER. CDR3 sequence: CASSQDGGMNTEAFF. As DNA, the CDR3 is TGCGCCAGCAGCCAAGACGGTGGTATGAACACTGAAGCTTTCTTT.

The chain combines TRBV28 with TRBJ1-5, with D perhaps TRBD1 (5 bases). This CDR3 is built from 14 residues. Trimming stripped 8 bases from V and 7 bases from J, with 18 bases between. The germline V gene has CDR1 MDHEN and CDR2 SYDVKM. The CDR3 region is CASHPLPPGQPQHF. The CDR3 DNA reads TGTGCCAGCCACCCTCTCCCCCCAGGGCAGCCCCAGCATTTT.